Described below is a single TCR beta chain sequence and its context. No antigen is known for it. Trimming removed 3 bases from V and 7 bases from J, with 19 bases in between. Germline CDR1 KGHSH, CDR2 LQKENI. The CDR3 length is 15 residues. Profiled with immunoSEQ multiplex PCR; TCRdb holds only in-frame clones, not every one. This table has 35,000 to 40,000 clones, 70% to 90% appearing once. This record belongs to a study of STAT5B mutations in CD4+ large granular lymphocyte leukemia. Broader study findings: The CD4+ versus CD8+ T-LGLL clonality difference may reflect limited sample size. Top patient clones used TRBV06 genes more often: 8/27 versus 2/35 in controls.

This clonotype was obtained from a human donor in good health. The sample taken for sequencing was CD4+ T cells from blood buffy coats. The chain links TRBV18 to TRBJ2-7; D tentatively fits TRBD1 or TRBD2 (6 bases each). CDR3 residues: CASSPGRGAIWEQYF. The CDR3 DNA sequence: TGTGCCAGCTCACCGGGAAGGGGGGCCATATGGGAGCAGTACTTC.